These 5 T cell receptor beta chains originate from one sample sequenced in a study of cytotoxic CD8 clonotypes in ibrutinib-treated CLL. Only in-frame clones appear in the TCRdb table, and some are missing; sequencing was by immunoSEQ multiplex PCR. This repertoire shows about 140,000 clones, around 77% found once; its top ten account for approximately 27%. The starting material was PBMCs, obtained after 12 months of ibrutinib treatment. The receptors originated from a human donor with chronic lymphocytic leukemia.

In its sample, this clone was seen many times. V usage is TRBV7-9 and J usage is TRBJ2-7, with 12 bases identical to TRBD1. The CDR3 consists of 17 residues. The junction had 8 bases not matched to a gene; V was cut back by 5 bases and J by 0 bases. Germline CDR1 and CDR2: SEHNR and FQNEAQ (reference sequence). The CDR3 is CASSAGTGGIVSYEQYF. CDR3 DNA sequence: TGTGCCAGCAGCGCCGGGACAGGGGGCATCGTCTCCTACGAGCAGTACTTC.

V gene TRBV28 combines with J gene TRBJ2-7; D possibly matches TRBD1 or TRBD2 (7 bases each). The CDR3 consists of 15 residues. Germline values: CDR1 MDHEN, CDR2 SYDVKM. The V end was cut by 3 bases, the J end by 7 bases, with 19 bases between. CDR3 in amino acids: CASSFSGTAAGEQYF. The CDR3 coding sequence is TGTGCCAGCAGTTTCTCAGGGACAGCAGCGGGGGAGCAGTACTTC. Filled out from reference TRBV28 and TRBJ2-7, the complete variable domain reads DVKVTQSSRYLVKRTGEKVFLECVQDMDHENMFWYRQDPGLGLRLIYFSYDVKMKEKGDIPEGYSVSREKKERFSLILESASTNQTSMYLCASSFSGTAAGEQYFGPGTRLTVT.

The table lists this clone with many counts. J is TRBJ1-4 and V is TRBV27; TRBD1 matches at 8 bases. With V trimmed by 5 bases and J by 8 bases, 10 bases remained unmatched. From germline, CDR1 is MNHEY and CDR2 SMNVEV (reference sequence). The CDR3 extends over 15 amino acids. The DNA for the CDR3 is TGTGCCAGCAGTAAGGGGACAGGCGCTCGGGAAAAACTGTTTTTT. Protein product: CASSKGTGAREKLFF.

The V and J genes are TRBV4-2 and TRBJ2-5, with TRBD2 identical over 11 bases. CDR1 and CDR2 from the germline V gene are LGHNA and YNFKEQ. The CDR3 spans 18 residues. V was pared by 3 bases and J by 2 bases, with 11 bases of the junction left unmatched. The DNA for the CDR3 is TGTGCCAGCAGCCACGAGCCTAAAGGGACTAGCGGACAAGAGACCCAGTACTTC. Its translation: CASSHEPKGTSGQETQYF.

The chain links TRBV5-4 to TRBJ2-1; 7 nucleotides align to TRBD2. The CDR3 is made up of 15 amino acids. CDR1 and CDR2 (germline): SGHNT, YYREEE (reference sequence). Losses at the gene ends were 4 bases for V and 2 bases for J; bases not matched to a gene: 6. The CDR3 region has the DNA TGTGCCAGCAGCGACGAGCGGGGCACCTACAATGAGCAGTTCTTC. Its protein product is CASSDERGTYNEQFF.